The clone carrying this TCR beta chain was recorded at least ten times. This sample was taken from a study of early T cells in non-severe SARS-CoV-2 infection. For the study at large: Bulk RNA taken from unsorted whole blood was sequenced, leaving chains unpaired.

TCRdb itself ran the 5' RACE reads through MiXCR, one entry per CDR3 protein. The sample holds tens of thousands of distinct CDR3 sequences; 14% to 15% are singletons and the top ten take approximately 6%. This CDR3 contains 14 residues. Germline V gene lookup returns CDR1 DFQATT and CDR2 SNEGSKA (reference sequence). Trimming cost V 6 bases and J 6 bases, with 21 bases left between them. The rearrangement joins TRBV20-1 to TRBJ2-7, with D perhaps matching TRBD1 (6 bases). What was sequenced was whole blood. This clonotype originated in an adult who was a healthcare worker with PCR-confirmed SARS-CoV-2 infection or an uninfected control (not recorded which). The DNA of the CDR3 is TGCAGTGCGAGCGGACAGTCCCCACTCGGCGAGCAGTACTTC. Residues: CSASGQSPLGEQYF.